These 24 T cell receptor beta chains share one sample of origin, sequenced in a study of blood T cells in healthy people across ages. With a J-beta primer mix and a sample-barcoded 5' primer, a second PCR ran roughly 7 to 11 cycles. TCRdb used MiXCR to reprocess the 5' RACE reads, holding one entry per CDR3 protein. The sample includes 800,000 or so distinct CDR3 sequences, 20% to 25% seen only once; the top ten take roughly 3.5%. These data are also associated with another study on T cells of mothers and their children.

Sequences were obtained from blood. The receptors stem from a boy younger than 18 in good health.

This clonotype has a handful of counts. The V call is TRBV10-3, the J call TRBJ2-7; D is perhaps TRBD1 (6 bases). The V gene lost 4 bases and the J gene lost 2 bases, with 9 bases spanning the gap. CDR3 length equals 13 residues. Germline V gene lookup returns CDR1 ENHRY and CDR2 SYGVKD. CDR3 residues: CAISGRGTYEQYF. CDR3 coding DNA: TGTGCCATCAGTGGCAGGGGAACCTACGAGCAGTACTTC.

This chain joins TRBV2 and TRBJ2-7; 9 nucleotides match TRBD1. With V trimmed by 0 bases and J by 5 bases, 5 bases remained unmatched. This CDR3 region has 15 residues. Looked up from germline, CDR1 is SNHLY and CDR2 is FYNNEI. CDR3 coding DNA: TGTGCCAGCAGTGAAGCCGGGACAGGGAGACACGAGCAGTACTTC. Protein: CASSEAGTGRHEQYF.

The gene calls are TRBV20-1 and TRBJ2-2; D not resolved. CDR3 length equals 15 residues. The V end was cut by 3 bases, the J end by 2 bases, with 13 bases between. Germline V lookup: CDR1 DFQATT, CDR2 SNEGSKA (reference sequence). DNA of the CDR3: TGCAGTGCTAGCCCCTCGGCCCCCAACACCGGGGAGCTGTTTTTT. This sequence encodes CSASPSAPNTGELFF.

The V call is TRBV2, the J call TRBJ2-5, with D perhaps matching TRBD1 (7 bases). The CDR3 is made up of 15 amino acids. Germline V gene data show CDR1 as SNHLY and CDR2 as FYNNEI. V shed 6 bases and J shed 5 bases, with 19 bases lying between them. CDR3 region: CASSPQGVGGETQYF. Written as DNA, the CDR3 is TGTGCCAGCAGCCCCCAGGGGGTTGGGGGGGAGACCCAGTACTTC.

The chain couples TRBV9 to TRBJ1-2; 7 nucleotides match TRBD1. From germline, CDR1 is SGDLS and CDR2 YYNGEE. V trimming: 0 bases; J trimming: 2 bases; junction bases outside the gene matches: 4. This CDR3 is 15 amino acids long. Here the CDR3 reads CASSVAAGGNYGYTF. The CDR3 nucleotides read TGTGCCAGCAGCGTAGCTGCAGGGGGGAACTATGGCTACACCTTC.

CDR3 in DNA: TGTGCCAGCAGTGAAATAGGGGGCAGAGCCTACGAGCAGTACTTC. This codes for CASSEIGGRAYEQYF. This chain uses TRBV6-1 with TRBJ2-7; 7 bases are a match to TRBD1. This CDR3 contains 15 residues. The V gene's germline CDR1 is MNHNS and CDR2 SASEGT. With V trimmed by 2 bases and J by 2 bases, 6 bases remained unmatched.

The CDR3 sequence: CASSARLAGGIETQYF. DNA of the CDR3: TGTGCCAGCAGTGCTCGACTAGCGGGGGGGATAGAGACCCAGTACTTC. The chain recombines TRBV28 with TRBJ2-5; 14 bases agree with TRBD2. The germline V gene has CDR1 MDHEN and CDR2 SYDVKM. The V segment lost 5 bases and the J segment 4 bases; nucleotides outside the gene matches: 6. The CDR3 is made up of 16 amino acids.

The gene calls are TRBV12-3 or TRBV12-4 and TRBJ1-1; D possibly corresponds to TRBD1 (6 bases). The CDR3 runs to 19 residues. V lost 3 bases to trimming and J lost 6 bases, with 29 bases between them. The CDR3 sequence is CASSFSWGSRDKGGAEAFF. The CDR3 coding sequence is TGTGCCAGCAGTTTTTCGTGGGGGTCCCGGGACAAGGGAGGTGCTGAAGCTTTCTTT.

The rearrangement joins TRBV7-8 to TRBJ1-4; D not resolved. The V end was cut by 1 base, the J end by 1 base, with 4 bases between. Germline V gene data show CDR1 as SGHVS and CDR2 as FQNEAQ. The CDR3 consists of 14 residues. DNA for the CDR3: TGTGCCAGCAGCTTAGGGGAAACTAATGAAAAACTGTTTTTT. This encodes CASSLGETNEKLFF.

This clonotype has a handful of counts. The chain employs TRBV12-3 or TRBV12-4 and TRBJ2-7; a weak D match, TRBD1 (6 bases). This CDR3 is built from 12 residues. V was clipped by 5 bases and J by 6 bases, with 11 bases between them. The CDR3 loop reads CASSTGFREQYF. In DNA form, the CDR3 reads TGTGCCAGCAGTACAGGGTTTCGCGAGCAGTACTTC.

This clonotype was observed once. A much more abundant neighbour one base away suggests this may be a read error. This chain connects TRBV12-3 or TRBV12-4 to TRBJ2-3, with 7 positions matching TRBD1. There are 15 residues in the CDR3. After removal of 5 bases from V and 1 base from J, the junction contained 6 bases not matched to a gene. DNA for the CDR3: TGTGCCAGCAGTCCTGGACAGGTCCGCACAGATACGCAGTATTTT. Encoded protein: CASSPGQVRTDTQYF.

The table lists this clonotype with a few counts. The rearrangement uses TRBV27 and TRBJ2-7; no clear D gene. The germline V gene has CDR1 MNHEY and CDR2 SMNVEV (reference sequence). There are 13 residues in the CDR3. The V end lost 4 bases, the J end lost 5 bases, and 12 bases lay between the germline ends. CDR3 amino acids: CASSSSLRHEQYF. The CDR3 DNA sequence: TGTGCCAGCAGTTCTTCCCTTCGGCACGAGCAGTACTTC.

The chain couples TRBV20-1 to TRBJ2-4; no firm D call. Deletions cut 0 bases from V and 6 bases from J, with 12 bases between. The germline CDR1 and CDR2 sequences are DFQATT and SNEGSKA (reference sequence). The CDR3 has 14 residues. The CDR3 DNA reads TGCAGTGCTAGAGATGATCCCGACTTAAACATTCAGTACTTC. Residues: CSARDDPDLNIQYF.

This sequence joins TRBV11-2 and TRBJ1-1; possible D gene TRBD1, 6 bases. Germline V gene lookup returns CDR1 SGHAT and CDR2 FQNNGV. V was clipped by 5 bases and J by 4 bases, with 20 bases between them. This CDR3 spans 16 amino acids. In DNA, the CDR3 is TGTGCCAGCAGCCACGACCCAGACAGGCGCGTCACTGAAGCTTTCTTT. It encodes CASSHDPDRRVTEAFF.

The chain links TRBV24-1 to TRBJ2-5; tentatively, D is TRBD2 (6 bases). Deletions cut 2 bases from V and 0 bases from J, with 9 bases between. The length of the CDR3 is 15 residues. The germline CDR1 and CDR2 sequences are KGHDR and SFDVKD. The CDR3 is CATSDSRDYQETQYF. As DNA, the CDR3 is TGTGCCACCAGTGATTCCCGGGACTACCAAGAGACCCAGTACTTC.

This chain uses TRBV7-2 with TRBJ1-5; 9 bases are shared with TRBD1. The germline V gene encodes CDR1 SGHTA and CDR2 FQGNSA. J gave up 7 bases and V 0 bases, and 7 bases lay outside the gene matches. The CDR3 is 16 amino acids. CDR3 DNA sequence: TGTGCCAGCAGCTTAGCAACCGGGACAGGGAGGCAGCCCCAGCATTTT. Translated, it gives CASSLATGTGRQPQHF.

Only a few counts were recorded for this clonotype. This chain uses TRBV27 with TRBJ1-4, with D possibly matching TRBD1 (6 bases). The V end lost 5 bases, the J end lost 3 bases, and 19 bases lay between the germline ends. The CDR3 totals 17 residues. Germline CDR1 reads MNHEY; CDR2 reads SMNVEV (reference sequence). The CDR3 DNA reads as TGTGCCAGCAGTCCTACAGGGATCCTACTTCCTAATGAAAAACTGTTTTTT. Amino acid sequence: CASSPTGILLPNEKLFF.

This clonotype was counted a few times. The CDR3 sequence: CASSFGTGRETQYF. The CDR3 DNA sequence: TGCGCCAGCAGCTTCGGGACAGGCCGAGAGACCCAGTACTTC. The chain combines TRBV5-1 with TRBJ2-5, with 8 nucleotides matching TRBD1. This CDR3 contains 14 residues. CDR1 is SGHRS and CDR2 is YFSETQ in the germline V gene. The ends lost 2 bases at V and 4 bases at J; junction bases unmatched: 4.

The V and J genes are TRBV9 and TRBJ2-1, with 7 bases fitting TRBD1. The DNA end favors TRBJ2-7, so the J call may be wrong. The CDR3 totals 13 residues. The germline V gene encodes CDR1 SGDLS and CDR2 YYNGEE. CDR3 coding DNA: TGTGCCAGCAGCGCACCACAGGGGAACGAGCAGTACTTC. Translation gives CASSAPQGNEQYF.

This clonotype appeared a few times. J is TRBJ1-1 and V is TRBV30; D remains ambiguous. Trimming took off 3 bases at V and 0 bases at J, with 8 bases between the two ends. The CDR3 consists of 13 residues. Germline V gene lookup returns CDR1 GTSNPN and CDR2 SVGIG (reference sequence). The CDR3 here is CAWRDRVNTEAFF. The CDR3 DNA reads TGTGCCTGGAGGGATAGGGTGAACACTGAAGCTTTCTTT. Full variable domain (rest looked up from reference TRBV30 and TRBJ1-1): SQTIHQWPATLVQPVGSPLSLECTVEGTSNPNLYWYRQAAGRGLQLLFYSVGIGQISSEVPQNLSASRPQDRQFILSSKKLLLSDSGFYLCAWRDRVNTEAFFGQGTRLTVV.

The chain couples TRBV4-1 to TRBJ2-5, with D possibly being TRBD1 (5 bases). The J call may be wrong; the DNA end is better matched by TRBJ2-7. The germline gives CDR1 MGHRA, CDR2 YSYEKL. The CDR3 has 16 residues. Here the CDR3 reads CASSERYTGRSYEQYF. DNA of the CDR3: TGCGCCAGCAGCGAAAGGTATACAGGACGATCCTACGAGCAGTACTTC.

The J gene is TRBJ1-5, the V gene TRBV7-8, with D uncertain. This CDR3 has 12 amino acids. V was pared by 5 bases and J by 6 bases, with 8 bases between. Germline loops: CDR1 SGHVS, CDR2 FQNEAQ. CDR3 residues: CASSQEVQPQHF. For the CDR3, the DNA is TGTGCCAGCAGCCAGGAGGTTCAGCCCCAGCATTTT.

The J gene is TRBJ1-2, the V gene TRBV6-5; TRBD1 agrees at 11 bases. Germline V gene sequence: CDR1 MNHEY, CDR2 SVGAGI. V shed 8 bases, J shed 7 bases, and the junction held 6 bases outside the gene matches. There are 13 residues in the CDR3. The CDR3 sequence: CASGQGQGAGYTF. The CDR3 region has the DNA TGTGCCAGCGGGCAAGGACAGGGGGCTGGCTACACCTTC.

The CDR3 sequence is CASTPTGLIGETQYF. CDR3 DNA: TGTGCCAGCACCCCGACAGGGCTAATTGGGGAGACCCAGTACTTC. The chain is built from TRBV27 and TRBJ2-5; 7 nucleotides agree with TRBD1. Losses at the gene ends were 7 bases for V and 5 bases for J; bases not matched to a gene: 13. The CDR3 is 15 amino acids. Germline values: CDR1 MNHEY, CDR2 SMNVEV (reference sequence).